This T cell receptor (beta chain) was recorded in a study of regulatory T cells in long-lasting Graves disease (dated by TCRdb to about 2021). About the full investigation: Patients with newly diagnosed Graves' disease had been on antithyroid drugs for under 3 months. The study took place in China and was registered as a clinical trial. A total of about 33 samples underwent TCR sequencing, from about 13 patients with persistent Graves' disease and 20 or so patients with newly diagnosed Graves' disease. This study used TCR sequencing and RNA sequencing of peripheral blood to compare persistent Graves' disease patients against newly diagnosed Graves' disease patients.

Taken with the paper, the label for time point translates to: newly diagnosed GD, antithyroid drugs for less than 3 months. RNA was extracted from PBMCs in TRIzol for both TCR sequencing and RNA sequencing. The diagnosis of Graves' disease was made according to American Thyroid Association guidelines. Patients for the study were recruited at an endocrinology department in Xi'an, China. Each patient gave approximately 10 milliliters of peripheral blood, collected in an EDTA anticoagulant tube. Ficoll Paque Plus density gradient separation was used to isolate PBMCs, and no additional T cell sorting was done. An Agilent 2100 Bioanalyzer and agarose gel were used to check RNA quality, and a NanoDrop 2000 was used to measure RNA concentration. Paper-wide results and their limitations: The authors noted that the small sample size was a limitation that may lower accuracy. Patients with persistent disease shared more public clonotypes (around 2,500) than newly diagnosed patients did (approximately 970). Compared with newly diagnosed patients, persistent Graves' disease patients had lower TCR Shannon entropy and fewer highly expanded clones, which suggests clonal expansion. Persistent disease showed preferential use of TRBV28, TRBJ1-2 and TRBJ2-5, whereas newly diagnosed disease favored TRBV20-1 and TRBJ2-1. Sequencing and analysis were limited to the TCR beta chain. Peripheral blood alone was examined, since thyroid tissue, which constituted the primary lesion, could not be accessed.

The table lists this clonotype with many counts. Its antigen is unknown. Base qualities were left out, and no much larger clone turns up one base away. Library generation was performed with multiplex PCR. TCRdb names Illumina HiSeq 4000 as the instrument used. To build TCR beta libraries, CDR3 regions were amplified by Arm-PCR using iRepertoire HTBI primers. Before sequencing, the PCR products underwent gel purification. Concerning the study's data processing: A total of under 80 TRBV and more than twelve TRBJ segments were identified across samples and were used for gene usage analysis of CDR3 amino acid clonotypes. COPE and FqMerger were used to merge filtered high-quality paired reads into contigs. BLAST was used to align contigs to the IMGT TRBV, TRBD and TRBJ reference genes, and CDR3 was defined following IMGT. Highly expanded clones were defined as clonotypes with a frequency above 0.1%. Shannon entropy was used to measure repertoire diversity, and the Gini coefficient was used to measure V-J evenness. A clonotype found in more than one individual was treated as public. TCRdb trimmed the raw reads at Q25, called clones with MiXCR and kept productive beta chains. Entries that share a CDR3 protein sequence are merged under the most common genes and DNA. The V and J calls come from TCRdb's annotation, not from the publication. This sample holds about 420,000 distinct CDR3 sequences; approximately 16% were observed only once. The top ten constitute 20% to 25% of the sample.

The germline V gene sets CDR1 to MNHEY and CDR2 to SVGEGT. Deletion took 0 bases off V and 7 bases off J, with a span of 12 bases between the germline ends. The CDR3, cysteine through phenylalanine, is 14 amino acids long. Kept here is only the CDR3 DNA, which spans 42 bases and is read in frame from base 1. These data also featured in a second study, about T cells in Graves' hyperthyroidism and ophthalmopathy. From that second study: Stable Graves' hyperthyroidism was defined as no progression to ophthalmopathy during 18 months of follow-up. The hyperthyroidism patients were between 18 and 65 years old and newly diagnosed, with a disease duration of less than 2 months. Patients with uncontrolled infections, other autoimmune diseases, pregnancy or lactation were excluded. Diagnoses were based on clinical symptoms, serum thyroxine and TRAb, thyroid ultrasound and orbital computed tomography. The TCR CDR3 was subjected to a first round of RT-PCR using the HTBI primer set and the Qiagen OneStep RT-PCR kit. Blood samples also contained most of the expanded thyroid clonotypes (frequency above 0.001), which suggests that blood repertoires may reflect thyroid immune responses. In cross-validation, a model built on a 13 V-J signature told ophthalmopathy apart from stable hyperthyroidism with 87.88% sensitivity and roughly 81% specificity, and in testing the same model reached 80%/75%. In validation, the model predicted progression to ophthalmopathy a median of about 6 months before onset, with over 55% sensitivity and 72.22% specificity. To identify distinguishing TCR V-J signatures, a discovery cohort of some 99 patients was used, comprising 40 to 45 with Graves' ophthalmopathy and around 60 with stable Graves' hyperthyroidism. Prospective prediction of ophthalmopathy was tested in an independent validation cohort of under 20 hyperthyroidism patients and 15 to 17 patients who later progressed to ophthalmopathy. The 100 discovery patients were divided at random into training and test sets in a 7:3 ratio. In over five Graves' hyperthyroidism patients, the study also compared T-cell repertoires from thyroid tissue with T-cell repertoires from blood. After sampling, hyperthyroidism patients received methimazole starting at 30 mg daily, and ophthalmopathy patients received high-dose intravenous methylprednisolone. The libraries were constructed in a second round of multiplex PCR and then size-selected and purified. Libraries were sequenced paired-end with 100 bp reads on an Illumina HiSeq2000. Raw data were processed with SOAPnuke, discarding reads with adapters, uncalled bases, mean Phred below 15, or no exact constant-primer or identifier match. COPE v1.2.5 was used to merge the high-quality paired reads, and each unique nucleotide sequence was defined as a clonotype. MiTCR v1.1 was used to align the clonotypes against IMGT TRBV, TRBD and TRBJ reference segments. Only V-J combinations with frequency above 0.0001, covering roughly 99% of repertoires, were analysed. A TCS score was defined as the ratio between F50 (clonal expansion) and ExV (chaos), using BLOSUM62-based TCRdist between CDR3 peptides within each V-J. Welch's t-statistics and random forest reduced roughly 530 V-J features to roughly 13, which were used in a naive Bayes classifier (R e1071). Sample size was not statistically predetermined, and blinding of investigators to group allocation was not performed. The paper reports TCR Vbeta CDR3 sequencing of over 120 peripheral blood samples: 40 or so ophthalmopathy, under 80 hyperthyroidism and approximately 17 progressor patients.

The origin of this receptor is a woman between 18 and 29 years old with Graves disease. Donor details come from another sample of the same person, matched by shared clones. This chain is built from TRBV6-2 or TRBV6-3 and TRBJ2-5; the D gene assignment is ambiguous. This specimen consisted of peripheral blood mononuclear cells (PBMCs), obtained at new diagnosis, from a patient treated with antithyroid drugs. DNA sequence: TGTGCCAGCAGTTACTCCCAGACTTGGGGGACCCAGTACTTC. It is translated as CASSYSQTWGTQYF.